A selection of T cell receptor beta chains follows, all from one sample in a study of blood T cell repertoires in COVID-19. The data were produced by immunoSEQ multiplex PCR, yet TCRdb's version contains in-frame clones alone and is incomplete. Among a few hundred thousand clones listed, around nine tenths were seen once. Source material: peripheral blood. The receptors stem from a man aged 40-55 years who had recovered from COVID-19. Each CDR3 is given with its conserved first and last residue. The D gene is left open where the match is weak. Where a row states a size, it is once, few, many or the class of an expanded clone; other rows omit it.

j_call	cdr3_length	v_call	clone_size	d_call	cdr3_aa	cdr3_nt
TRBJ2-5	15	TRBV5-1	-	TRBD1	CASSLPGQGGETQYF	TGCGCCAGCAGCTTACCGGGACAGGGGGGGGAGACCCAGTACTTC
TRBJ2-3	13	TRBV7-6	-	TRBD1	CASSFDRADTQYF	TGTGCCAGCAGTTTCGACAGGGCAGATACGCAGTATTTT
TRBJ2-6	19	TRBV11-2	once	TRBD1	CASSPRVTGSTSGANVLTF	TGTGCCAGCAGCCCGAGGGTGACAGGGTCAACCTCTGGGGCCAACGTCCTGACTTTC
TRBJ1-1	15	TRBV6-5	-	TRBD1	CASWGRGQGGTEAFF	TGTGCCAGCTGGGGAAGAGGACAGGGGGGCACTGAAGCTTTCTTT
TRBJ2-1	15	TRBV27	-	TRBD1	CASSRRDREGNEQFF	TGTGCCAGCAGCCGTCGGGACAGGGAGGGGAATGAGCAGTTCTTC
TRBJ1-2	14	TRBV19	-	-	CASSMGLPNYGYTF	TGTGCCAGTAGTATGGGACTTCCTAACTATGGCTACACCTTC
TRBJ1-3	12	TRBV7-2	-	-	CASSFGGHTIYF	TGTGCCAGCAGCTTCGGGGGACACACCATATATTTT
TRBJ2-1	14	TRBV11-1	-	TRBD2	CASSKAAGVNEQFF	TGTGCCAGCAGCAAAGCGGCGGGAGTCAATGAGCAGTTCTTC
TRBJ1-1	14	TRBV19	-	TRBD1	CASIHTGGGTEAFF	TGTGCCAGTATACATACAGGGGGAGGGACTGAAGCTTTCTTT
TRBJ2-5	16	TRBV5-1	-	-	CASRPQAGGATETQYF	TGCGCCAGCAGACCTCAAGCTGGGGGGGCGACAGAGACCCAGTACTTC
TRBJ2-7	15	TRBV2	-	-	CASSESRGTNYEQYF	TGTGCCAGCAGTGAATCTAGGGGGACGAACTACGAGCAGTACTTC
TRBJ1-3	15	TRBV10-3	-	TRBD1	CAISARQGTGNTIYF	TGTGCCATCAGTGCCCGACAGGGCACTGGAAACACCATATATTTT
TRBJ2-3	12	TRBV29-1	-	-	CSVSTSTDTQYF	TGCAGCGTTTCAACTAGCACAGATACGCAGTATTTT
TRBJ1-4	12	TRBV30	once	-	CASRRDNEKLFF	TGTGCCTCCCGCAGGGATAATGAAAAACTGTTTTTT
TRBJ2-1	13	TRBV6-5	-	TRBD1	CASRGTGEGEQFF	TGTGCCAGCAGAGGGACAGGGGAGGGTGAGCAGTTCTTC
TRBJ1-6	13	TRBV15	-	TRBD1	CATGRDRGSPLHF	TGTGCCACCGGGCGGGACAGGGGTTCACCCCTCCACTTT
TRBJ2-2	13	TRBV19	-	-	CASSSRGTGELFF	TGTGCCAGTAGTAGCAGGGGCACCGGGGAGCTGTTTTTT
TRBJ2-2	13	TRBV9	-	-	CASSVEVVGELFF	TGTGCCAGCAGCGTAGAAGTAGTCGGGGAGCTGTTTTTT
TRBJ1-3	15	TRBV6-5	once	-	CASSYRGGLGNTIYF	TGTGCCAGCAGTTACCGGGGGGGACTCGGAAACACCATATATTTT
TRBJ1-1	15	TRBV9	-	-	CASSPPRGKNTEAFF	TGTGCCAGCAGCCCCCCTCGCGGTAAGAACACTGAAGCTTTCTTT
TRBJ2-1	13	TRBV12-3/TRBV12-4	-	-	CASSSEIYNEQFF	TGTGCCAGCAGTTCCGAGATTTACAATGAGCAGTTCTTC
TRBJ1-4	15	TRBV19	-	-	CASSRSAGDNEKLFF	TGTGCCAGTAGTCGCTCCGCCGGAGATAATGAAAAACTGTTTTTT
TRBJ2-1	14	TRBV27	-	-	CASSLWSSYNEQFF	TGTGCCAGCAGCCTCTGGAGCTCCTACAATGAGCAGTTCTTC
TRBJ2-5	15	TRBV25-1	-	-	CASSESRRGQETQYF	TGTGCCAGCAGTGAATCCAGACGCGGCCAAGAGACCCAGTACTTC
TRBJ2-6	17	TRBV19	-	TRBD1	CASISGQGAPGANVLTF	TGTGCCAGTATTAGTGGACAGGGGGCTCCTGGGGCCAACGTCCTGACTTTC
TRBJ2-7	16	TRBV7-8	-	TRBD2	CASSSRLAGRSYEQYF	TGTGCCAGCAGCTCCAGACTAGCGGGACGTTCCTACGAGCAGTACTTC
TRBJ2-1	15	TRBV10-3	-	TRBD1	CAISPQGAAYNEQFF	TGTGCCATCAGCCCGCAGGGGGCGGCCTACAATGAGCAGTTCTTC
TRBJ2-7	14	TRBV9	-	TRBD2	CASSELAGGHGQYF	TGTGCCAGCAGCGAGCTAGCGGGAGGGCACGGGCAGTACTTC
TRBJ1-1	18	TRBV12-5	once	-	CASGLDLAGDRGNTEAFF	TGTGCTAGTGGTTTGGACCTGGCTGGTGACCGAGGGAACACTGAAGCTTTCTTT
TRBJ1-2	14	TRBV5-4	-	-	CASSPEDSNYGYTF	TGTGCCAGCAGCCCAGAGGACAGCAACTATGGCTACACCTTC
TRBJ2-7	13	TRBV5-1	-	-	CASSFEVLYEQYF	TGCGCCAGCAGCTTTGAGGTCCTCTACGAGCAGTACTTC